Below are 28 T cell receptor beta chains sequenced from a single sample in a study of T-cell memory formation after mild COVID-19. TCRdb re-analysed the 5' RACE reads in MiXCR, keeping a single row per CDR3 protein. The sample lists 360,000 or so distinct CDR3 sequences, under 30% occurring once. The specimen was PBMCs or a T cell subset sorted from them (not recorded which). The receptors derive from an adult woman who had mild COVID-19 (a few samples of this study predate the infection). Cell type and time point are not known.

This clonotype showed up just a few times. The rearrangement links TRBV7-9 to TRBJ2-5; 11 bases align to TRBD2. Germline CDR1 SEHNR, CDR2 FQNEAQ (reference sequence). V shed 1 base, J shed 1 base, and the junction held 5 bases outside the gene matches. The CDR3 is 17 residues long. The CDR3 coding sequence is TGTGCCAGCAGCTTAGGAGGGACTAGCGGATCCCAAGAGACCCAGTACTTC. Its translation is CASSLGGTSGSQETQYF.

This clonotype was picked up a small number of times. The chain links TRBV20-1 to TRBJ2-3; D not certain. Germline CDR1 reads DFQATT; CDR2 reads SNEGSKA (reference sequence). V lost 2 bases and J 8 bases, leaving 17 bases between the germline ends. The CDR3 totals 14 residues. The DNA of the CDR3 is TGCAGTGCTAGACTTCTTGGGCCCCCAGGTACGCAGTATTTT. This encodes CSARLLGPPGTQYF.

This clonotype has only a few counts. The chain is built from TRBV7-8 and TRBJ2-5, with TRBD1 identical over 7 bases. The V and J ends lost 3 bases and 5 bases, in that order; junction bases with no gene match: 15. The CDR3 is 17 amino acids. In germline, CDR1 is SGHVS, CDR2 FQNEAQ. The CDR3 spells CASSFPDDREDWETQYF. The CDR3 DNA reads TGTGCCAGCAGCTTCCCCGACGACAGGGAAGATTGGGAGACCCAGTACTTC.

This clonotype was observed a few times. In DNA form, the CDR3 reads TGTGCCAGCAGCAAAAACCCTATTGGCGGGGGGTCATGGTATTTT. Translating it yields CASSKNPIGGGSWYF. This chain uses TRBV7-6 with TRBJ2-3; 8 bases match TRBD2. V lost 5 bases and J lost 14; bases outside the gene matches: 18. Germline-derived CDR1 and CDR2 are SGHVS and FNYEAQ. The CDR3 has 15 residues.

The chain links TRBV6-2 or TRBV6-3 to TRBJ1-4; the D gene is possibly TRBD1 (6 bases). Per the germline V gene, CDR1 is MNHEY and CDR2 is SVGEGT. This CDR3 has 17 residues. Trimming pared 4 bases from V and 5 bases from J, leaving 20 bases between. This chain's CDR3 is CASSLLPWAQGNEKLFF. The CDR3 bases are TGTGCCAGCAGTTTGTTGCCCTGGGCCCAGGGGAATGAAAAACTGTTTTTT.

This clonotype has more than one count but fewer than ten. The junction differs from germline at one of its ends, possibly a read error. V is TRBV29-1 and J is TRBJ1-4, with D possibly being TRBD1 (6 bases). CDR1 and CDR2 from the germline V gene are SQVTM and ANQGSEA. This CDR3 has 12 residues. The CDR3 DNA sequence: TGCAGCGTGTGGGGTGGTGGGGGCCCGGCAGTCTTT. Encoded protein: CSVWGGGGPAVF.

This chain joins TRBV7-2 and TRBJ1-1; possibly TRBD1 for D (5 bases). This CDR3 comprises 18 residues. Trimming pared 1 base from V and 2 bases from J, leaving 20 bases between. CDR1 and CDR2 from the germline V gene are SGHTA and FQGNSA. Here the CDR3 DNA reads TGTGCCAGCAGCTTAGGAGGGGCGTTTTGGGCATCCAACACTGAAGCTTTCTTT. Protein: CASSLGGAFWASNTEAFF.

CDR3 nucleotide sequence: TGTGCCTGGACTGACACAGATACGCAGTATTTT. The encoded protein is CAWTDTDTQYF. The V gene is TRBV30, the J gene TRBJ2-3; D remains unclear. This CDR3 has 11 residues. The germline V and J ends were trimmed by 4 bases and 2 bases, with 4 bases remaining between them. CDR1 and CDR2 from the germline V gene are GTSNPN and SVGIG (reference sequence).

The rearrangement links TRBV20-1 to TRBJ2-3, with unresolved D. CDR3 length: 17 amino acids. In germline, CDR1 is DFQATT, CDR2 SNEGSKA (reference sequence). Trimming took off 0 bases at V and 4 bases at J, with 20 bases between the two ends. CDR3 in amino acids: CSARDLRARVLADTQYF. The DNA for the CDR3 is TGCAGTGCTAGAGATCTCCGCGCAAGGGTGCTAGCAGATACGCAGTATTTT.

This clonotype was recorded a few times. The J gene is TRBJ1-1, the V gene TRBV11-2; D perhaps matches TRBD1 (5 bases). The CDR3 extends over 15 amino acids. Trimming took off 5 bases at V and 0 bases at J, with 13 bases between the two ends. Germline CDR1 is SGHAT and CDR2 is FQNNGV. CDR3 residues: CASSLIRAMNTEAFF. The CDR3 region has the DNA TGTGCCAGCAGCCTAATCAGGGCTATGAACACTGAAGCTTTCTTT.

This clonotype was detected only a few times. The chain carries TRBV15 and TRBJ2-5; TRBD2 aligns across 9 bases. Germline assignment: CDR1 LNHNV and CDR2 YYDKDF (reference sequence). The CDR3 contains 19 residues. V trimming: 0 bases; J trimming: 2 bases; junction bases outside the gene matches: 13. CDR3 DNA: TGTGCCACCAGCAGAGATCGTGGCGGGAGGGCTTTGAGGCAAGAGACCCAGTACTTC. It codes for CATSRDRGGRALRQETQYF.

This chain joins TRBV7-8 and TRBJ2-1; unclear D gene. Germline V lookup: CDR1 SGHVS, CDR2 FQNEAQ. The CDR3 length is 16 residues. Trimming left V 4 bases short and J 6 bases short, with 19 bases between. CDR3 loop: CASSYLEDFASNEQFF. The CDR3 DNA reads as TGTGCCAGCAGCTACCTCGAAGACTTCGCATCCAATGAGCAGTTCTTC. The entire variable domain, with the rest obtained from reference TRBV7-8 and TRBJ2-1, is as follows: GAGVSQSPRYKVAKRGQDVALRCDPISGHVSLFWYQQALGQGPEFLTYFQNEAQLDKSGLPSDRFFAERPEGSVSTLKIQRTQQEDSAVYLCASSYLEDFASNEQFFGPGTRLTVL.

The CDR3 DNA follows: TGCGCCAGCAGCTTGGCTACAGACTCCTACAATGAGCAGTTCTTC. Translating it yields CASSLATDSYNEQFF. This chain joins TRBV5-1 and TRBJ2-1; D gene ambiguous. Trimming took 0 bases from V and 0 from J, leaving 7 bases between them. Germline V lookup: CDR1 SGHRS, CDR2 YFSETQ. The CDR3 is 15 residues long. The complete variable domain, with remaining parts taken from reference TRBV5-1 and TRBJ2-1, reads KAGVTQTPRYLIKTRGQQVTLSCSPISGHRSVSWYQQTPGQGLQFLFEYFSETQRNKGNFPGRFSGRQFSNSRSEMNVSTLELGDSALYLCASSLATDSYNEQFFGPGTRLTVL.

The chain couples TRBV7-9 to TRBJ2-1; 12 bases are a match to TRBD2. V gave up 5 bases and J gave up 4 bases; unmatched junction bases: 3. Germline V lookup: CDR1 SEHNR, CDR2 FQNEAQ (reference sequence). There are 15 residues in the CDR3. As DNA, the CDR3 is TGTGCCAGCAGCCAGACTAGCGGGAGTTACAATGAGCAGTTCTTC. As protein: CASSQTSGSYNEQFF.

This chain connects TRBV29-1 to TRBJ1-1; D is ambiguous. There are 12 residues in the CDR3. Trimming took 3 bases from V and 1 from J, leaving 6 bases between them. Looked up from germline, CDR1 is SQVTM and CDR2 is ANQGSEA. The CDR3 sequence: CSVEVWNTEAFF. CDR3 sequence (DNA): TGCAGCGTTGAGGTATGGAACACTGAAGCTTTCTTT.

V gene TRBV12-3 or TRBV12-4 combines with J gene TRBJ1-5; D possibly corresponds to TRBD1 (5 bases). V was shortened by 0 bases and J by 6 bases, with 12 bases between the two germline ends. The CDR3 has 15 residues. Written as DNA, the CDR3 is TGTGCCAGCAGTTTAGCGCCTGGGGCCCGTCAGCCCCAGCATTTT. This encodes CASSLAPGARQPQHF.

Only a few counts were recorded for this clonotype. The chain employs TRBV13 and TRBJ2-7, with 7 positions matching TRBD2. The CDR3 runs to 13 residues. Per germline, CDR1 PRHDT and CDR2 FYEKMQ (reference sequence). V lost 5 bases and J lost 3; bases outside the gene matches: 4. The CDR3 sequence is CASSTGLVYEQYF. CDR3 in DNA: TGTGCCAGCAGCACAGGACTAGTCTACGAGCAGTACTTC.

V and J are TRBV6-5 and TRBJ2-1; a weak D match, TRBD2 (6 bases). The germline V and J ends were trimmed by 5 bases and 9 bases, with 14 bases remaining between them. This CDR3 has 13 amino acids. CDR1 MNHEY and CDR2 SVGAGI come from the germline V gene. DNA for the CDR3: TGTGCCAGCAGTCGACTTCCCGGGAGTGAGCAGTTCTTC. The encoded protein is CASSRLPGSEQFF.

This clonotype was recorded a few times. The chain recombines TRBV15 with TRBJ2-2, with 9 positions matching TRBD1. J gave up 7 bases and V 1 base, and 4 bases lay outside the gene matches. Germline-derived CDR1 and CDR2 are LNHNV and YYDKDF (reference sequence). This CDR3 is 15 amino acids long. The CDR3 DNA sequence: TGTGCCACCAGCAGAGTACAGGGGGCTATCGGGGAGCTGTTTTTT. This encodes CATSRVQGAIGELFF.

In its sample, this clonotype was seen a few times. The gene calls are TRBV7-9 and TRBJ2-2; D is undetermined. Trimming removed 4 bases at V and 4 bases at J, with 13 bases between. This CDR3 contains 15 residues. Germline V gene sequence: CDR1 SEHNR, CDR2 FQNEAQ (reference sequence). CDR3 protein: CASSSTDGPTGELFF. DNA of the CDR3: TGTGCCAGCAGCTCTACGGACGGACCCACCGGGGAGCTGTTTTTT. The full variable domain, in which reference TRBV7-9 and TRBJ2-2 provide the parts outside the CDR3, is DTGVSQNPRHKITKRGQNVTFRCDPISEHNRLYWYRQTLGQGPEFLTYFQNEAQLEKSRLLSDRFSAERPKGSFSTLEIQRTEQGDSAMYLCASSSTDGPTGELFFGEGSRLTVL.

This clonotype came up a few times. This rearrangement joins TRBV29-1 to TRBJ1-1, with a possible D match to TRBD1 (5 bases). Germline V CDR1 and CDR2: SQVTM, ANQGSEA. V was pared by 2 bases and J by 4 bases, with 11 bases between. The CDR3 is made up of 13 amino acids. As DNA, the CDR3 is TGCAGCGTTGAAAGAGGGGAGGGCACTGAAGCTTTCTTT. Protein sequence: CSVERGEGTEAFF.

This clonotype has a handful of counts. Here the CDR3 DNA reads TGTGCCAGCAGTTTTCCAAAAGCGGGAACCGGGGAGCTGTTTTTT. This sequence encodes CASSFPKAGTGELFF. The chain recombines TRBV7-2 with TRBJ2-2; 7 bases are shared with TRBD2. V trimming: 6 bases; J trimming: 5 bases; junction bases outside the gene matches: 9. Germline CDR1 and CDR2: SGHTA and FQGNSA. CDR3 length: 15 residues.

The rearrangement uses TRBV12-3 or TRBV12-4 and TRBJ1-2; D unresolved. V was shortened by 1 base and J by 8 bases, with 11 bases between the two germline ends. The CDR3 runs 13 residues. The DNA for the CDR3 is TGTGCCAGCAGTTTAGGAGGGTTTCAGGGCTACACCTTC. This sequence encodes CASSLGGFQGYTF.

This clonotype was recorded a few times. The rearrangement links TRBV6-6 to TRBJ1-5; D remains ambiguous. Deletions cut 6 bases from V and 1 base from J, with 10 bases between. This CDR3 has 14 amino acids. The V gene's germline CDR1 is MNHNY and CDR2 SVGAGI (reference sequence). The CDR3 nucleotides are TGTGCCAGCAGCGCTGGGCTCAGCAATCAGCCCCAGCATTTT. Encoded protein: CASSAGLSNQPQHF.

This clonotype was recorded a few times. The CDR3 nucleotides are TGTGCCATCAGAGGACAGAGCAAAAACATTCAGTACTTC. Its translation is CAIRGQSKNIQYF. The chain links TRBV10-3 to TRBJ2-4; D might be TRBD1 (6 bases). The CDR3 is made up of 13 amino acids. Per the germline V gene, CDR1 is ENHRY and CDR2 is SYGVKD. Deletions cut 6 bases from V and 3 bases from J, with 9 bases between.

CDR3 DNA sequence: TGTGCCAGCAGCCAAGATGGATTGACCAGGGGAAACACCATATATTTT. Translation: CASSQDGLTRGNTIYF. The chain joins TRBV3-1 to TRBJ1-3; D uncertain. Trimming left V 0 bases short and J 4 bases short, with 13 bases between. The CDR3 contains 16 residues. Per germline, CDR1 LGHDT and CDR2 YNNKEL (reference sequence).

The rearrangement links TRBV7-9 to TRBJ1-1; no firm D call. Per the germline V gene, CDR1 is SEHNR and CDR2 is FQNEAQ (reference sequence). V was cut by 6 bases and J by 1 base, with 12 bases left in between. This CDR3 comprises 14 residues. The CDR3: CASSFGLRNTEAFF. CDR3 DNA: TGTGCCAGCAGTTTTGGACTTCGGAACACTGAAGCTTTCTTT.

This clonotype was counted a few times. CDR3 nucleotides: TGCGCCAGCAGCCAAATCGGTACCACCCACGAGCAGTACTTC. Amino acid sequence: CASSQIGTTHEQYF. This sequence joins TRBV4-1 and TRBJ2-7; D remains ambiguous. Trimming cost V 2 bases and J 5 bases, with 13 bases left between them. This CDR3 is built from 14 residues. Per germline, CDR1 MGHRA and CDR2 YSYEKL.